The 17 T cell receptor beta chains below were found in one sample sequenced in a study of cytomegalovirus exposure and HLA in healthy donors. With 60 Vbeta and 13 Jbeta primers, the PCR was carried out. Here immunoSEQ multiplex PCR was the method, and the copy in TCRdb shows in-frame clones only, minus some. The sample records around 160,000 clones, about 63% being singletons. The source material was PBMCs. Every receptor here comes from a woman aged 40 to 55 in good health and CMV-seropositive.

This clone appeared once. The rearrangement links TRBV2 to TRBJ2-3; 9 bases match TRBD2. Looked up from germline, CDR1 is SNHLY and CDR2 is FYNNEI. With V trimmed by 7 bases and J by 6 bases, 8 bases remained unmatched. This CDR3 comprises 14 residues. CDR3: CASKPAGGPDTQYF. CDR3 nucleotides: TGTGCCAGCAAACCGGCGGGGGGGCCGGATACGCAGTATTTT.

Written as DNA, the CDR3 is TGTGCCAGCAGTTACTTATCCGGGACAGGGGAAGGCTACACCTTC. This gives the protein CASSYLSGTGEGYTF. This chain uses TRBV6-6 with TRBJ1-2; the match to TRBD1 covers 10 bases. CDR1 is MNHNY and CDR2 is SVGAGI in the germline V gene (reference sequence). The CDR3 consists of 15 residues. V lost 1 base, J lost 8 bases, and 7 bases stayed unmatched.

This clone has a single count. The rearrangement links TRBV6-1 to TRBJ1-2; D call uncertain. The V gene lost 6 bases and the J gene lost 0 bases, with 17 bases spanning the gap. The germline CDR1 and CDR2 sequences are MNHNS and SASEGT. There are 16 residues in the CDR3. In DNA form, the CDR3 reads TGTGCCAGCAGAGAATATCTCGGTGGAGCTAACTATGGCTACACCTTC. The encoded protein is CASREYLGGANYGYTF.

This clone was seen only a few times. The chain uses TRBV2 and TRBJ1-4; maybe TRBD1 (6 bases). The germline V gene encodes CDR1 SNHLY and CDR2 FYNNEI. Between the trimmed V and J ends, which lost 6 bases and 10 bases, there was a span of 18 bases. The CDR3 spans 14 residues. As DNA, the CDR3 is TGTGCCAGCAGCCGAACAGGGCTTGGCGGAAAACTGTTTTTT. Translating it yields CASSRTGLGGKLFF.

This clone has only a few counts. The chain recombines TRBV10-3 with TRBJ1-2, with unresolved D. Trimming took off 3 bases at V and 2 bases at J, with 4 bases between the two ends. Germline V gene sequence: CDR1 ENHRY, CDR2 SYGVKD. This CDR3 contains 12 residues. DNA for the CDR3: TGTGCCATCAGTGAATCGAACTATGGCTACACCTTC. This encodes CAISESNYGYTF.

A remark on this clone: Mismatch with germline at one junction end may stem from a read error. The V gene is TRBV7-9, the J gene TRBJ2-5; D not certain. This CDR3 is 14 amino acids long. The germline V gene has CDR1 SEHNR and CDR2 FQNEAQ (reference sequence). CDR3 region: CSSSLGLTAEPQYF. In DNA, the CDR3 is TGTTCCAGCAGCTTAGGATTGACTGCAGAGCCCCAGTACTTC.

This sequence joins TRBV7-3 and TRBJ2-6, with 9 nucleotides matching TRBD1. The CDR3 sequence is 19 residues long. Germline CDR1 SGHTA, CDR2 FQGTGA. V shed 0 bases, J shed 0 bases, and the junction held 6 bases outside the gene matches. The CDR3 sequence is CASSLTGTGLPSGANVLTF. The DNA for the CDR3 is TGTGCCAGCAGCTTAACGGGGACAGGGCTTCCCTCTGGGGCCAACGTCCTGACTTTC.

About this clone itself: Other DNA variants within this sample encode the same CDR3. Here the CDR3 reads CASSLVVQETQYF. CDR3 DNA: TGTGCCAGCAGCTTAGTCGTACAAGAGACCCAGTACTTC. The rearrangement links TRBV7-9 to TRBJ2-5, with D unclear. V shed 1 base and J shed 2 bases, with 5 bases lying between them. The CDR3 is 13 amino acids. Germline V gene data show CDR1 as SEHNR and CDR2 as FQNEAQ (reference sequence).

The CDR3 DNA is TGCGCCAGCAGCCAAGATTCGGCGTCGGGGGGCTATGGCTACACCTTC. Its translation: CASSQDSASGGYGYTF. The chain couples TRBV4-3 to TRBJ1-2, with TRBD1 as a possible D gene (5 bases). The V gene lost 0 bases and the J gene lost 4 bases, with 15 bases spanning the gap. The CDR3 is 16 amino acids. Germline CDR1 reads LGHNA; CDR2 reads YSLEER.

The chain has TRBV19 and TRBJ1-1; 7 nucleotides align to TRBD1. Germline CDR1 and CDR2: LNHDA and SQIVND (reference sequence). J lost 0 bases, V lost 6 bases, and 7 bases had no gene match. This CDR3 is built from 15 residues. CDR3 nucleotide sequence: TGTGCCAGTAGGCTAAGGGGGCTGGTGAACACTGAAGCTTTCTTT. As protein: CASRLRGLVNTEAFF. Full variable domain (remainder filled in from reference TRBV19 and TRBJ1-1): DGGITQSPKYLFRKEGQNVTLSCEQNLNHDAMYWYRQDPGQGLRLIYYSQIVNDFQKGDIAEGYSVSREKKESFPLTVTSAQKNPTAFYLCASRLRGLVNTEAFFGQGTRLTVV.

V and J are TRBV7-3 and TRBJ2-7, with a tentative D call TRBD2 (6 bases). This CDR3 spans 15 amino acids. Trimming removed 5 bases at V and 4 bases at J, with 18 bases between. Germline V CDR1 and CDR2: SGHTA, FQGTGA. The CDR3 bases are TGTGCCAGCAGCGCCTCATGGACCGGGGGATACGAGCAGTACTTC. Encoded protein: CASSASWTGGYEQYF.

The chain carries TRBV5-1 and TRBJ2-7; no clear D. CDR3 length: 14 residues. Germline V gives CDR1 SGHRS, CDR2 YFSETQ. The germline V and J ends were trimmed by 0 bases and 0 bases, with 7 bases remaining between them. This chain's CDR3 is CASSLAWSSYEQYF. The CDR3 nucleotides read TGCGCCAGCAGCTTGGCGTGGAGCTCCTACGAGCAGTACTTC.

The chain links TRBV6-1 to TRBJ2-7; TRBD1 matches 10 bases. The CDR3 length is 15 residues. Germline CDR1 reads MNHNS; CDR2 reads SASEGT. The ends lost 2 bases at V and 4 bases at J; junction bases unmatched: 5. CDR3 sequence: CASSELGTGAYEQYF. Here the CDR3 DNA reads TGTGCCAGCAGTGAACTAGGGACAGGGGCTTACGAGCAGTACTTC.

The V call is TRBV2, the J call TRBJ2-7; D not certain. The V and J ends lost 8 bases and 0 bases respectively, with 8 bases between them. CDR3 length: 12 residues. CDR1 SNHLY and CDR2 FYNNEI come from the germline V gene. CDR3 sequence (DNA): TGTGCCAGCGAGGTGAGCTCCTACGAGCAGTACTTC. Translated, it gives CASEVSSYEQYF. Full variable domain (rest looked up from reference TRBV2 and TRBJ2-7): EPEVTQTPSHQVTQMGQEVILRCVPISNHLYFYWYRQILGQKVEFLVSFYNNEISEKSEIFDDQFSVERPDGSNFTLKIRSTKLEDSAMYFCASEVSSYEQYFGPGTRLTVT.

This clone was recorded a few times. V and J are TRBV4-1 and TRBJ1-1; TRBD1 aligns across 7 bases. Germline CDR1 MGHRA, CDR2 YSYEKL. This CDR3 region has 14 residues. The V gene end was trimmed by 3 bases and the J gene end by 3 bases; junction bases not matched to a gene: 4. CDR3 DNA sequence: TGCGCCAGCAGCCAGGTGACAGGGTACACTGAAGCTTTCTTT. Translation: CASSQVTGYTEAFF.

The DNA for the CDR3 is TGCGCCAGCAGCCAGCTCGGACTAGCGGGAGAACCAGAGACCCAGTACTTC. Encoded protein: CASSQLGLAGEPETQYF. This chain joins TRBV4-1 and TRBJ2-5; the match to TRBD2 covers 13 bases. The V gene's germline CDR1 is MGHRA and CDR2 YSYEKL. The CDR3 covers 17 residues. Trimming cost V 3 bases and J 4 bases; bases outside gene matches: 8.

The chain has TRBV7-2 and TRBJ2-1; 12 nucleotides match TRBD2. Germline assignment: CDR1 SGHTA and CDR2 FQGNSA. The CDR3 is 15 residues long. Unmatched junction bases numbered 3, after V lost 4 bases and J lost 5 bases. As DNA, the CDR3 is TGTGCCAGCAGCTCCACTAGCGGGGGGCACAATGAGCAGTTCTTC. Translating gives CASSSTSGGHNEQFF.